Listed below are T cell receptor beta chains from one sample, sequenced in a study of Ad26.COV2.S vaccination and SARS-CoV-2 variants. The data were produced by immunoSEQ multiplex PCR, yet TCRdb's version contains in-frame clones alone and is incomplete. This table has approximately 420,000 clones, more than 85% appearing once. Sequenced material: peripheral blood, taken in a trial of Ad26.COV2.S vaccine versus placebo. All receptors derive from a person aged 18-65 years who received the Ad26.COV2.S COVID-19 vaccine or a placebo. Each CDR3 is given with its conserved first and last residue. D genes are given only for firm matches. Some rows mark clone size as missing; the rest say once, few, many or name a class of expanded clone.

J	D	length	size	V	CDR3	DNA
TRBJ1-2	TRBD1	14	-	TRBV5-4	CASSFQYRGRGYTF	TGTGCCAGCAGCTTCCAATACAGGGGAAGGGGCTACACCTTC
TRBJ1-2	-	13	once	TRBV29-1	CSVERGGGYGYTF	TGCAGCGTTGAACGGGGGGGAGGCTATGGCTACACCTTC
TRBJ1-2	-	15	-	TRBV6-2/TRBV6-3	CASSPQTVPWYGYTF	TGTGCCAGCAGTCCCCAGACAGTCCCTTGGTATGGCTACACCTTC
TRBJ2-3	TRBD1	18	-	TRBV5-4	CASSQGGVRSWVSDTQYF	TGTGCCAGCAGCCAAGGGGGCGTTAGATCCTGGGTTTCGGATACGCAGTATTTT
TRBJ1-2	-	14	once	TRBV15	CATSRDFTGYGYTF	TGTGCCACCAGCAGAGATTTTACGGGTTATGGCTACACCTTC
TRBJ1-1	-	12	-	TRBV4-1	CASSPGNTEAFF	TGCGCCAGCAGTCCTGGTAACACTGAAGCTTTCTTT
TRBJ2-5	-	15	-	TRBV4-2	CASSPMAQTEETQYF	TGTGCCAGCAGCCCGATGGCACAGACAGAAGAGACCCAGTACTTC
TRBJ2-5	TRBD2	18	-	TRBV6-2/TRBV6-3	CASSYMVDRRGVPETQYF	TGTGCCAGCAGTTACATGGTGGATCGGCGGGGGGTTCCCGAGACCCAGTACTTC
TRBJ1-1	TRBD1	14	-	TRBV5-1	CASSSTGANTEAFF	TGCGCCAGCAGCTCGACAGGGGCTAACACTGAAGCTTTCTTT
TRBJ2-7	TRBD1	13	-	TRBV19	CASSPGQLYEQYF	TGTGCCAGTAGTCCGGGACAGCTCTACGAGCAGTACTTC
TRBJ2-3	-	14	-	TRBV9	CASGLVRLTDTQYF	TGTGCCAGCGGGCTAGTCCGCCTCACAGATACGCAGTATTTT
TRBJ2-1	TRBD1	14	-	TRBV11-2	CASSLVQGVSEQFF	TGTGCCAGCAGCTTAGTACAGGGGGTCAGTGAGCAGTTCTTC
TRBJ1-4	-	13	-	TRBV2	CASTRGENEKLFF	TGTGCCAGCACGCGAGGGGAGAATGAAAAACTGTTTTTT
TRBJ1-2	-	13	many	TRBV10-1	CASSEIDSHGYTF	TGCGCCAGCAGTGAGATTGACAGCCATGGCTACACCTTC
TRBJ1-1	TRBD1	15	-	TRBV2	CASSEADRGPAEAFF	TGTGCCAGCAGTGAGGCGGACAGGGGTCCTGCTGAAGCTTTCTTT
TRBJ2-2	-	16	-	TRBV27	CASSLSWRMGTGELFF	TGTGCCAGCAGTTTATCGTGGAGGATGGGCACCGGGGAGCTGTTTTTT
TRBJ1-1	-	15	-	TRBV7-9	CASSYSTGVGTEAFF	TGTGCCAGCAGCTACTCGACAGGCGTAGGAACTGAAGCTTTCTTT
TRBJ1-2	-	15	-	TRBV2	CASRYERQNRDGYTF	TGTGCCAGCAGATACGAAAGACAGAATAGAGATGGCTACACCTTC
TRBJ2-1	-	15	-	TRBV27	CASSWTLSSYNEQFF	TGTGCCAGCAGCTGGACTCTAAGCTCCTACAATGAGCAGTTCTTC
TRBJ1-6	-	15	-	TRBV6-5	CASSFNRASNSPLHF	TGTGCCAGCAGTTTCAACAGGGCTTCGAATTCACCCCTCCACTTT
TRBJ2-3	TRBD1	16	-	TRBV5-1	CASSPGQISSTDTQYF	TGCGCCAGCAGCCCGGGACAGATCTCTAGCACAGATACGCAGTATTTT
TRBJ2-2	-	15	-	TRBV3-1/TRBV3-2	CASRAVTANTGELFF	TGTGCCAGCAGAGCTGTCACGGCGAACACCGGGGAGCTGTTTTTT
TRBJ1-1	TRBD1	15	-	TRBV3-1/TRBV3-2	CASSQDLTGAVGAFF	TGTGCCAGCAGCCAGGACCTCACAGGGGCAGTGGGTGCTTTCTTT
TRBJ1-2	-	14	-	TRBV24-1	CATSDPGRGYGYTF	TGTGCCACCAGTGATCCAGGAAGGGGGTATGGCTACACCTTC
TRBJ1-1	-	14	-	TRBV7-9	CASSSQGEGTEAFF	TGTGCCAGCAGCTCACAGGGTGAGGGCACTGAAGCTTTCTTT
TRBJ2-5	-	14	-	TRBV4-3	CASSQDGRHQTQYF	TGCGCCAGCAGCCAAGACGGGCGCCACCAGACCCAGTACTTC
TRBJ2-5	TRBD2	15	-	TRBV3-1/TRBV3-2	CASSQSRGGWETQYF	TGTGCCAGCAGCCAATCGCGGGGGGGATGGGAGACCCAGTACTTC
TRBJ1-5	-	15	-	TRBV15	CATSLLRGKDQPQHF	TGTGCCACCAGCCTTCTCCGGGGAAAGGATCAGCCCCAGCATTTT
TRBJ1-3	-	14	-	TRBV10-2	CASSENSAGNTIYF	TGCGCCAGCAGTGAGAACAGCGCTGGAAACACCATATATTTT
TRBJ2-7	-	13	-	TRBV30	CAWTDGNSYEQYF	TGTGCCTGGACCGACGGCAACTCCTACGAGCAGTACTTC
TRBJ1-1	-	12	-	TRBV3-1/TRBV3-2	CASSHLGTEAFF	TGTGCCAGCAGCCACCTGGGCACTGAAGCTTTCTTT
TRBJ1-1	TRBD1	14	-	TRBV2	CASRNQGQVTEAFF	TGTGCCAGCAGGAACCAGGGACAGGTTACTGAAGCTTTCTTT
TRBJ2-3	TRBD2	14	-	TRBV24-1	CATSDRTSSDTQYF	TGTGCCACCAGTGATCGGACTAGCTCAGATACGCAGTATTTT
TRBJ2-1	-	12	-	TRBV9	CASSPPRNEQFF	TGTGCCAGCAGCCCCCCCCGAAATGAGCAGTTCTTC
TRBJ2-2	-	13	-	TRBV19	CASRAGGGEELFF	TGTGCCAGTAGGGCAGGGGGGGGAGAGGAGCTGTTTTTT
TRBJ2-3	TRBD1	14	-	TRBV5-1	CASSLGTGAPTQYF	TGCGCCAGCAGCTTAGGGACAGGGGCGCCTACGCAGTATTTT
TRBJ1-3	-	15	-	TRBV19	CASTIRRDSGNTIYF	TGTGCCAGTACCATACGACGCGACTCTGGAAACACCATATATTTT
TRBJ1-2	TRBD1	14	-	TRBV2	CASSEWRQGRGYTF	TGTGCCAGCAGTGAATGGAGACAGGGACGTGGCTACACCTTC
TRBJ2-1	-	12	-	TRBV12-3/TRBV12-4	CASSYEGNEQFF	TGTGCCAGCAGTTACGAGGGCAATGAGCAGTTCTTC
TRBJ2-5	-	14	-	TRBV13	CASSLWRGQETQYF	TGTGCCAGCAGCTTATGGCGGGGCCAAGAGACCCAGTACTTC
TRBJ1-1	TRBD1	15	once	TRBV5-6	CASSLGGGAGTEAFF	TGTGCCAGCAGCTTGGGAGGGGGCGCGGGCACTGAAGCTTTCTTT
TRBJ2-4	-	16	once	TRBV6-6	CASSSEGQRAKNIQYF	TGTGCCAGCAGTTCCGAGGGTCAGCGGGCCAAAAACATTCAGTACTTC
TRBJ1-6	-	14	-	TRBV5-6	CASSTTGLNSPLHF	TGTGCCAGCAGCACCACAGGGTTAAATTCACCCCTCCACTTT
TRBJ1-6	-	15	-	TRBV4-1	CASSQTIQGEGPLHF	TGCGCCAGCAGCCAAACGATTCAGGGAGAGGGACCCCTCCACTTT
TRBJ1-2	-	18	-	TRBV27	CASSLSPPQPGRTYGYTF	TGTGCCAGCAGTTTATCTCCGCCCCAACCCGGGAGAACCTATGGCTACACCTTC
TRBJ1-6	-	15	-	TRBV11-2	CASSLTAAVNSPLHF	TGTGCCAGCAGCCTCACTGCAGCTGTTAATTCACCCCTCCACTTT